What follows describes a single T cell receptor (beta chain). Its antigen is still unknown. The record originates from a study of vaccination effects on CD4 cells after COVID-19. For the study at large: The median interval between the second dose and post-vaccine sampling was 72 days.

Assay used: immunoSEQ multiplex PCR; TCRdb lists only in-frame clones, some missing. Of some 74,000 clones detected, approximately 82% appear once; the ten largest clones hold 1.2%. Germline V gives CDR1 SGHRS, CDR2 YFSETQ. The CDR3 sequence is 16 residues long. J lost 2 bases, V lost 2 bases, and 6 bases had no gene match. Prior to sequencing, the ViraFEST assay stimulated PBMC with viral peptide pools, which expanded the antigen-specific CD4+ T cells. Around day 10 of culture, CD4+ T cells were separated out. Participants got two doses of BNT162b2 or mRNA-1273 vaccine. The V call is TRBV5-1, the J call TRBJ2-2; 7 bases are shared with TRBD1. This clonotype was obtained from a human donor who received a COVID-19 vaccine. The sequences come from CD4+ T cells from PBMCs cultured with HCoV-229E spike peptides, collected after COVID-19 vaccination. CDR3 amino acids: CASSFGAGGNTGELFF. CDR3 sequence (DNA): TGCGCCAGCAGCTTTGGAGCAGGGGGAAACACCGGGGAGCTGTTTTTT.